These 12 T cell receptor beta chains share one sample of origin, sequenced in a study of blood T cell repertoires in COVID-19. TCRdb keeps only in-frame clones here, not all; method: immunoSEQ multiplex PCR. The top ten hold roughly 0.78% of the sample, which has 350,000 to 500,000 clones, about 90% seen once. The sequenced material came from peripheral blood. These receptor sequences come from a man younger than 30 with COVID-19, enrolled during active disease.

This clone showed up just a few times. The V and J genes are TRBV19 and TRBJ1-6, with 8 bases that match TRBD1. CDR1 and CDR2 from the germline V gene are LNHDA and SQIVND (reference sequence). This CDR3 comprises 15 residues. Trimming removed 4 bases from V and 5 bases from J; junction bases left unmatched: 4. The CDR3 DNA follows: TGTGCCAGTAGTAACCCGGGACAGGATAATTCACCCCTCCACTTT. Amino acids: CASSNPGQDNSPLHF.

V gene TRBV7-2 combines with J gene TRBJ2-1, with 10 bases matching TRBD2. V lost 1 base to trimming and J lost 5 bases; unmatched junction nucleotides: 8. CDR3 length: 17 residues. CDR1 and CDR2 (germline): SGHTA, FQGNSA. The CDR3, as DNA: TGTGCCAGCAGCTTAGTGGCTAGCGGGAGTGTGAACAATGAGCAGTTCTTC. Encoded protein: CASSLVASGSVNNEQFF.

The chain joins TRBV9 to TRBJ2-1; D is unclear. Between the trimmed V and J ends, which lost 4 bases and 9 bases, there was a span of 20 bases. Germline V gene lookup returns CDR1 SGDLS and CDR2 YYNGEE. There are 15 residues in the CDR3. CDR3 protein: CASSPRLSFNGEQFF. In nucleotides, the CDR3 is TGTGCCAGCAGCCCGCGGCTTTCGTTTAACGGTGAGCAGTTCTTC.

The chain carries TRBV6-5 and TRBJ2-3; TRBD2 aligns across 9 bases. This CDR3 has 14 residues. Trimming cost V 2 bases and J 9 bases; bases outside gene matches: 6. Per germline, CDR1 MNHEY and CDR2 SVGAGI. Here the CDR3 DNA reads TGTGCCAGCAGTTACGGCGGGGGGGCCGGAACGCAGTATTTT. Its protein is CASSYGGGAGTQYF.

The chain uses TRBV6-6 and TRBJ1-6; tentatively, D is TRBD1 (6 bases). Germline V gene sequence: CDR1 MNHNY, CDR2 SVGAGI (reference sequence). This CDR3 spans 14 amino acids. Deletions cut 6 bases from V and 5 bases from J, with 11 bases between. In DNA, the CDR3 is TGTGCCAGCAGCCGACAGGACAATAATTCACCCCTCCACTTT. Encoded protein: CASSRQDNNSPLHF.

This clone has just one count. This sequence joins TRBV27 and TRBJ1-6, with 8 bases lining up with TRBD1. Germline V gives CDR1 MNHEY, CDR2 SMNVEV (reference sequence). This CDR3 is 15 amino acids long. Trimming removed 5 bases from V and 7 bases from J; junction bases left unmatched: 7. CDR3 sequence: CASSVDRGNNSPLHF. CDR3 nucleotides: TGTGCCAGCAGTGTCGACAGGGGTAACAATTCACCCCTCCACTTT.

This clone was seen a handful of times. The CDR3 region has the DNA TGTGCCAGCAGAGCGACAGGGGGCTGGGAGACCCAGTACTTC. Its protein is CASRATGGWETQYF. The V call is TRBV6-5, the J call TRBJ2-5; 10 bases fit TRBD1. This CDR3 region has 14 residues. Germline V gives CDR1 MNHEY, CDR2 SVGAGI. J lost 5 bases, V lost 6 bases, and 6 bases had no gene match.

This clone was picked up one time. This chain connects TRBV7-3 to TRBJ1-1, with D unresolved. Looked up from germline, CDR1 is SGHTA and CDR2 is FQGTGA. V was shortened by 2 bases and J by 3 bases, with 7 bases between the two germline ends. This CDR3 spans 13 amino acids. CDR3 bases: TGTGCCAGCAGCTTATTGGCGGACACTGAAGCTTTCTTT. It is translated as CASSLLADTEAFF.

The gene calls are TRBV11-1 and TRBJ1-6; possible D gene TRBD1, 5 bases. CDR1 and CDR2 (germline): SGHAT, FQDESV (reference sequence). V gave up 5 bases and J gave up 5 bases, with 10 bases separating them. The CDR3 consists of 14 residues. The CDR3 sequence: CASSRTDNNSPLHF. DNA of the CDR3: TGTGCCAGCAGCCGGACGGACAATAATTCACCCCTCCACTTT.

The V gene is TRBV10-1, the J gene TRBJ1-6, with unresolved D. Germline CDR1 WNHNN, CDR2 SYGVQD (reference sequence). V lost 3 bases and J 3 bases, leaving 12 bases between the germline ends. This CDR3 region has 16 residues. CDR3 nucleotides: TGCGCCAGCAGTGACGGGGTATCCCACTATAATTCACCCCTCCACTTT. Amino acid sequence: CASSDGVSHYNSPLHF.

V gene TRBV10-3 combines with J gene TRBJ2-7; D perhaps matches TRBD1 (6 bases). This CDR3 is built from 13 residues. Germline CDR1 reads ENHRY; CDR2 reads SYGVKD. Trimming shortened V by 6 bases and J by 6 bases, and 15 bases separated the two germline ends. The CDR3 bases are TGTGCCATCAGGGACAGTACAGGGAGCGAGCAGTACTTC. Amino acids: CAIRDSTGSEQYF.

This chain connects TRBV14 to TRBJ2-1; maybe TRBD2 (6 bases). CDR1 and CDR2 (germline): SGHDN, FVKESK. CDR3 size: 13 residues. Trimming took 8 bases from V and 1 from J, leaving 9 bases between them. The CDR3 region has the DNA TGTGCCAGCGGGAGGAGTTCCTACAATGAGCAGTTCTTC. It yields the protein CASGRSSYNEQFF.